This T cell receptor beta chain was sequenced for a study of blood T cells in healthy people across ages. Overall study context: About one barcoded beta molecule was captured per two T cells (by template switching).

Study-wide results and caveats: With unsorted PBMCs, a conclusive comparison of naive versus antigen-experienced cells was not possible. Diversity was higher, and naive CD4+ cells more numerous, in long-lived donors than in aged donors.

Germline CDR1 and CDR2: SGHTA and FQGNSA. The CDR3 extends over 15 amino acids. A second PCR, run for roughly 7 to 12 cycles, used a sample-barcoded 5' primer plus a J-beta primer mix. TCRdb fed the 5' RACE reads into MiXCR, producing one record per CDR3 protein. The sample consists of some 1,500,000 distinct CDR3 sequences, around 40% of them appearing once. As to this clonotype: What it binds is unknown.

Samples each yielded at least 5 micrograms of total RNA. Sequencing was done on a sample of blood. The source of this sequence is a young woman in good health. The V call is TRBV7-2, the J call TRBJ2-5; D possibly corresponds to TRBD1 (6 bases). The tail of the sequence fits TRBJ2-7 better, so the J call may be wrong. For the CDR3, the DNA is TGTGCCAGCAGCTTTATACCAGGGGATTCTTACGAGCAGTACTTC. It yields the protein CASSFIPGDSYEQYF.